Each of the 14 T cell receptor beta chains below was sequenced from the same sample in a study of T cell changes during pregnancy in multiple sclerosis. Clones were read by immunoSEQ multiplex PCR, and TCRdb kept only the in-frame ones, dropping some. Found here are tens of thousands of clones, roughly 92% of them singletons; the top ten hold around 0.52%. The sequencing used CD4+ T cells from peripheral blood mononuclear cells, collected in the third trimester of pregnancy. Every receptor here comes from a female donor with multiple sclerosis, enrolled in a pregnancy study.

The chain couples TRBV9 to TRBJ2-3, with 11 bases matching TRBD2. The J segment lost 4 bases and the V segment lost 8 bases, leaving 3 bases of the junction unmatched. Germline CDR1 is SGDLS and CDR2 is YYNGEE. The CDR3 covers 13 residues. The CDR3 DNA reads as TGTGCCAGTACTAGCGGGAGTGCAGATACGCAGTATTTT. Translating it yields CASTSGSADTQYF.

CDR3 residues: CSVVRDSPGEQYF. DNA of the CDR3: TGCAGCGTTGTCAGGGACAGCCCGGGAGAGCAGTACTTC. The chain links TRBV29-1 to TRBJ2-7, with TRBD1 matching 7 bases. CDR1 SQVTM and CDR2 ANQGSEA come from the germline V gene. After removal of 4 bases from V and 7 bases from J, the junction contained 10 bases not matched to a gene. CDR3 size: 13 residues.

The chain uses TRBV5-1 and TRBJ2-1; a possible D gene is TRBD1 (6 bases). This CDR3 contains 15 residues. V gave up 6 bases and J gave up 10 bases, with 23 bases separating them. The germline CDR1 and CDR2 sequences are SGHRS and YFSETQ. The CDR3 DNA is TGCGCCAGCACCGTGCGGCAGGGGCCGAGTGGAGAGCAGTTCTTC. Translated, it gives CASTVRQGPSGEQFF.

This clone was detected a few times. Other DNA sequences from this sample encode an identical CDR3 as well. The gene calls are TRBV7-3 and TRBJ2-1; tentatively, D is TRBD2 (7 bases). V was shortened by 2 bases and J by 10 bases, with 15 bases between the two germline ends. CDR3 size: 14 residues. The germline gives CDR1 SGHTA, CDR2 FQGTGA. For the CDR3, the DNA is TGTGCCAGCAGCTTATACCAGGGGCGGGGGGAGCAGTTCTTC. This gives the protein CASSLYQGRGEQFF.

This CDR3 reads CASSGTGGVHEQYF. The CDR3 DNA reads TGTGCCAGCTCCGGGACAGGCGGAGTCCACGAGCAGTACTTC. The chain uses TRBV7-6 and TRBJ2-7; TRBD1 aligns across 8 bases. The CDR3 extends over 14 amino acids. V was clipped by 8 bases and J by 5 bases; unmatched bases: 11. Germline V gene data show CDR1 as SGHVS and CDR2 as FNYEAQ. The variable domain in full, completed from reference TRBV7-6 and TRBJ2-7, reads GAGVSQSPRYKVTKRGQDVALRCDPISGHVSLYWYRQALGQGPEFLTYFNYEAQQDKSGLPNDRFSAERPEGSISTLTIQRTEQRDSAMYRCASSGTGGVHEQYFGPGTRLTVT.

This clone was counted a single time. The CDR3 bases are TGTGCCATCCGGAACGACAGGGTAGAGACCCAGTACTTC. Translated: CAIRNDRVETQYF. V and J are TRBV10-3 and TRBJ2-5, with 7 bases lining up with TRBD1. From germline, CDR1 is ENHRY and CDR2 SYGVKD. The junction had 7 bases not matched to a gene; V was cut back by 8 bases and J by 4 bases. The CDR3 covers 13 residues.

The rearrangement uses TRBV2 and TRBJ2-1; 14 bases line up with TRBD2. V was pared by 6 bases and J by 10 bases, with 5 bases of the junction left unmatched. Germline V lookup: CDR1 SNHLY, CDR2 FYNNEI. CDR3 length: 14 amino acids. This CDR3 is CASRGLAGASEQFF. CDR3 sequence (DNA): TGTGCCAGCAGGGGACTAGCGGGGGCGAGCGAGCAGTTCTTC.

Only one count was recorded for this clone. V and J are TRBV7-2 and TRBJ2-2; TRBD1 agrees at 9 bases. The CDR3 consists of 15 residues. Trimming removed 10 bases from V and 4 bases from J; junction bases left unmatched: 10. CDR1 SGHTA and CDR2 FQGNSA come from the germline V gene. The CDR3 DNA reads as TGTGCCACCACTCGGGACAGGGCCTTCACCGGGGAGCTGTTTTTT. It codes for CATTRDRAFTGELFF.

The V call is TRBV5-1, the J call TRBJ1-4; TRBD1 matches at 7 bases. This CDR3 region has 13 residues. J was trimmed by 8 bases and V by 8 bases; bases with no gene match: 9. Germline V CDR1 and CDR2: SGHRS, YFSETQ. CDR3 region: CASTDRGLEKLFF. CDR3 nucleotide sequence: TGCGCCAGTACGGATAGGGGGCTAGAAAAACTGTTTTTT.

This clone was seen only once. The chain employs TRBV28 and TRBJ1-2; no clear D. The CDR3 is 13 residues long. Germline-derived CDR1 and CDR2 are MDHEN and SYDVKM. The germline V and J ends were trimmed by 10 bases and 8 bases, with 20 bases remaining between them. The CDR3 is CATSPPGRAGYTF. DNA for the CDR3: TGTGCCACCTCACCCCCGGGGAGGGCGGGCTACACCTTC.

The chain joins TRBV29-1 to TRBJ2-1; 10 bases fit TRBD2. Germline values: CDR1 SQVTM, CDR2 ANQGSEA. The V segment lost 7 bases and the J segment 0 bases; nucleotides outside the gene matches: 6. This CDR3 is 15 amino acids long. The CDR3 sequence is CSGKLAGPSYNEQFF. The DNA for the CDR3 is TGCAGCGGTAAACTAGCGGGACCCTCCTACAATGAGCAGTTCTTC.

J is TRBJ2-7 and V is TRBV11-3, with D unclear. The CDR3 has 12 amino acids. Trimming left V 5 bases short and J 7 bases short, with 12 bases between. Germline lookup yields CDR1 SGHNT and CDR2 YENEEA. The CDR3 sequence: CASSHGPREQYF. The CDR3 bases are TGTGCCAGCAGCCACGGCCCGAGGGAGCAGTACTTC. Full variable domain (rest looked up from reference TRBV11-3 and TRBJ2-7): EAGVVQSPRYKIIEKKQPVAFWCNPISGHNTLYWYLQNLGQGPELLIRYENEEAVDDSQLPKDRFSAERLKGVDSTLKIQPAELGDSAVYLCASSHGPREQYFGPGTRLTVT.

The V gene is TRBV7-2, the J gene TRBJ2-1; the D is unclear. Germline CDR1 is SGHTA and CDR2 is FQGNSA. The CDR3 consists of 13 residues. The V end was cut by 2 bases, the J end by 6 bases, with 8 bases between. CDR3 nucleotide sequence: TGTGCCAGCAGCTTAAAAGCCACCAATGAGCAGTTCTTC. This sequence encodes CASSLKATNEQFF.

CDR3 loop: CASSRTLDTEAFF. The DNA for the CDR3 is TGTGCCAGCAGCAGGACACTCGACACTGAAGCTTTCTTT. The chain employs TRBV7-9 and TRBJ1-1; tentative D call: TRBD1 (5 bases). Trimming shortened V by 5 bases and J by 3 bases, and 10 bases separated the two germline ends. The CDR3 has 13 residues. From germline, CDR1 is SEHNR and CDR2 FQNEAQ (reference sequence).